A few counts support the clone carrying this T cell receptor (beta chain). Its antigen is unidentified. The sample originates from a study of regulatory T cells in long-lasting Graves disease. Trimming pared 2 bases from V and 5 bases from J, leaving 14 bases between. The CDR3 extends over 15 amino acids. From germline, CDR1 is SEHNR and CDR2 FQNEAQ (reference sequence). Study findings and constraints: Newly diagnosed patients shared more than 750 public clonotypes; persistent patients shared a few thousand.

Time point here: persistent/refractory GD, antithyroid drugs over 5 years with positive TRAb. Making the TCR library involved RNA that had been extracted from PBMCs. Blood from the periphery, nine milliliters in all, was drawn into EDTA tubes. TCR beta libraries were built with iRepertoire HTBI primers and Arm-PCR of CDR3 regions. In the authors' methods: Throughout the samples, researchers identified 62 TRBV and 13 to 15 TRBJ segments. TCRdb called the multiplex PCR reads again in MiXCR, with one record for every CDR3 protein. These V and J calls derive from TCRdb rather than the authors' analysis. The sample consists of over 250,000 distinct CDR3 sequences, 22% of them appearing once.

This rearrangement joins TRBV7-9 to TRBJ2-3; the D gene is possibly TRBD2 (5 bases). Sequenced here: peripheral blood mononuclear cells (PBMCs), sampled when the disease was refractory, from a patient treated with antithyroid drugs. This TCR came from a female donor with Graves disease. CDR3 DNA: TGTGCCAGCAGCTTAAGGGCCAGCGGCCAAGATACGCAGTATTTT. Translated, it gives CASSLRASGQDTQYF.